This TCR beta chain was captured by sequencing in a study of shared clonotypes between healthy human individuals. Background on the study: Sampling drew on donors who were a couple of women and a few men aged 18 to 49.

The genomic DNA of each subset was split evenly across several immunoSEQ plates. The repertoire was sequenced with immunoSEQ multiplex PCR; TCRdb's copy has only in-frame clones and lacks some. The sample carries 400,000 or so clones, 90% to 98% recorded once. The ends were cut back, 6 bases at V and 0 bases at J, with 20 bases in the middle. Germline V gives CDR1 LNHDA, CDR2 SQIVND (reference sequence). The CDR3 runs to 17 residues. The table lists this clone with a count of one. Its antigen is as yet unknown. Study-level results: Shared clonotypes: 4.5% to 5% naive CD4, about 3.3% naive CD8, about 2.5% memory CD4, 0.4% to 0.45% memory CD8.

Pooled CD45RO+ cells and CCR7-negative CD45RA+ TemRA cells made up CD8 memory. Material: memory CD8+ T cells sorted from blood. Subset reported: CD45RO+ cells pooled with CCR7-negative TemRA cells. The chain carries TRBV19 and TRBJ1-1; tentative D call: TRBD1 (6 bases). This sequence was found in a man aged 25-40 years in good health. DNA of the CDR3: TGTGCCAGTAGGGTTGGCAGGGCCAGGGACATGAACACTGAAGCTTTCTTT. It yields the protein CASRVGRARDMNTEAFF.